A single sample is the source of the 26 T cell receptor beta chains below, sequenced in a study of blood T cell repertoires in COVID-19. Some clones are missing from TCRdb's copy, which holds only in-frame ones; the method was immunoSEQ multiplex PCR. The sample records 150,000 or so clones, about 90% being singletons. The sequenced sample was PBMCs or T cells enriched from blood (not recorded which). The receptors come from a woman aged 40 to 49 who had been exposed to COVID-19.

This clone was detected only a few times. The chain combines TRBV29-1 with TRBJ1-2; 7 bases fit TRBD1. Per the germline V gene, CDR1 is SQVTM and CDR2 is ANQGSEA. V was pared by 7 bases and J by 8 bases, with 16 bases of the junction left unmatched. There are 14 residues in the CDR3. The CDR3 is CSASDRAGGNGYTF. The CDR3 nucleotides read TGCAGCGCTTCAGACAGGGCCGGTGGTAACGGCTACACCTTC.

This chain uses TRBV18 with TRBJ2-4; 9 bases are a match to TRBD2. Germline loops: CDR1 KGHSH, CDR2 LQKENI. The CDR3 extends over 16 amino acids. The V gene end was trimmed by 3 bases and the J gene end by 3 bases; junction bases not matched to a gene: 6. Here the CDR3 DNA reads TGTGCCAGCTCACCGGAGCGGGGGGAGGGCAAAAACATTCAGTACTTC. Translating gives CASSPERGEGKNIQYF.

Many counts were recorded for this clone. Other nucleotide sequences from this sample produce the same CDR3. The gene calls are TRBV3-1 (or the pseudogene TRBV3-2) and TRBJ2-3; D gene unclear. V lost 0 bases and J 1 base, leaving 8 bases between the germline ends. The CDR3 has 15 amino acids. Germline lookup yields CDR1 LGHDT and CDR2 YNNKEL (reference sequence). The CDR3 bases are TGTGCCAGCAGCCAAGATAGAAGCGGCACAGATACGCAGTATTTT. Translation gives CASSQDRSGTDTQYF.

The J gene is TRBJ2-7, the V gene TRBV7-2; TRBD2 aligns across 8 bases. V was clipped by 6 bases and J by 2 bases; unmatched bases: 6. This CDR3 comprises 14 residues. Looked up from germline, CDR1 is SGHTA and CDR2 is FQGNSA. CDR3 region: CASRSGGKPYEQYF. In nucleotides, the CDR3 is TGTGCCAGCAGGAGCGGGGGAAAGCCCTACGAGCAGTACTTC. The complete variable domain, with remaining parts taken from reference TRBV7-2 and TRBJ2-7, reads GAGVSQSPSNKVTEKGKDVELRCDPISGHTALYWYRQSLGQGLEFLIYFQGNSAPDKSGLPSDRFSAERTGGSVSTLTIQRTQQEDSAVYLCASRSGGKPYEQYFGPGTRLTVT.

The chain carries TRBV23-1 and TRBJ1-5; D might be TRBD1 (5 bases). TRBV23-1 is an open reading frame, and its role is uncertain. CDR3 size: 18 residues. V lost 0 bases and J 0 bases, leaving 15 bases between the germline ends. The CDR3 loop is CASSQSETVDYSNQPQHF. CDR3 DNA: TGCGCCAGCAGTCAATCCGAGACAGTTGATTATAGCAATCAGCCCCAGCATTTT.

This chain connects TRBV3-1 (or the pseudogene TRBV3-2) to TRBJ2-7; D remains ambiguous. Germline V lookup: CDR1 LGHDT, CDR2 YNNKEL (reference sequence). V was clipped by 3 bases and J by 1 base, with 7 bases between them. The CDR3 covers 13 residues. The chain's CDR3 is CASSHLLSYEQYF. In nucleotides, the CDR3 is TGTGCCAGCAGCCACCTTTTGTCCTACGAGCAGTACTTC.

The DNA for the CDR3 is TGTGCCAGTAGTATGCCCAGCCTGGAGGCATATGAGCAGTTCTTC. This codes for CASSMPSLEAYEQFF. The gene calls are TRBV19 and TRBJ2-1; TRBD2 is a possible D gene (5 bases). From germline, CDR1 is LNHDA and CDR2 SQIVND (reference sequence). Between the trimmed V and J ends, which lost 3 bases and 8 bases, there was a span of 17 bases. The CDR3 has 15 residues.

J is TRBJ2-7 and V is TRBV19, with a tentative D call TRBD2 (6 bases). V dropped 5 bases and J dropped 7 bases, with 9 bases sitting between them. This CDR3 contains 11 residues. The V gene's germline CDR1 is LNHDA and CDR2 SQIVND (reference sequence). The CDR3 here is CASSSGVEQYF. DNA of the CDR3: TGTGCCAGTAGTTCGGGGGTAGAGCAGTACTTC.

This clone has only a few counts. The chain uses TRBV5-1 and TRBJ1-1; D remains ambiguous. The CDR3 runs 12 residues. V shed 5 bases and J shed 1 base, with 6 bases lying between them. Germline V lookup: CDR1 SGHRS, CDR2 YFSETQ. CDR3 in amino acids: CASSTGNTEAFF. CDR3 coding DNA: TGCGCCAGCAGTACGGGGAACACTGAAGCTTTCTTT.

V usage is TRBV19 and J usage is TRBJ1-1; 9 nucleotides align to TRBD1. CDR3 length equals 16 residues. The germline V gene has CDR1 LNHDA and CDR2 SQIVND (reference sequence). The V gene end was trimmed by 8 bases and the J gene end by 0 bases; junction bases not matched to a gene: 10. In DNA form, the CDR3 reads TGTGCCAGTTCTGGACAGGGGTCCTTTGTGAACACTGAAGCTTTCTTT. This encodes CASSGQGSFVNTEAFF. The full variable domain, with the rest looked up from reference TRBV19 and TRBJ1-1, is DGGITQSPKYLFRKEGQNVTLSCEQNLNHDAMYWYRQDPGQGLRLIYYSQIVNDFQKGDIAEGYSVSREKKESFPLTVTSAQKNPTAFYLCASSGQGSFVNTEAFFGQGTRLTVV.

The chain carries TRBV24-1 and TRBJ1-2; D is unresolved. Germline V gene data show CDR1 as KGHDR and CDR2 as SFDVKD. The CDR3 is 14 residues long. V was pared by 4 bases and J by 1 base, with 9 bases between. CDR3 loop: CATSDSGVNYGYTF. CDR3 DNA sequence: TGTGCCACCAGTGACTCCGGGGTTAACTATGGCTACACCTTC.

The DNA of the CDR3 is TGTGCCAGCAGTTCGACGGGCTACGAGCAGTACTTC. It is translated as CASSSTGYEQYF. The genes are TRBV6-5 and TRBJ2-7, with D hard to call. The V gene's germline CDR1 is MNHEY and CDR2 SVGAGI. The CDR3 extends over 12 amino acids. V lost 4 bases and J lost 3, with 7 bases in between.

The gene calls are TRBV20-1 and TRBJ2-7; 7 nucleotides align to TRBD1. Germline V CDR1 and CDR2: DFQATT, SNEGSKA (reference sequence). CDR3 length: 11 amino acids. V trimming: 3 bases; J trimming: 5 bases; junction bases outside the gene matches: 1. Written as DNA, the CDR3 is TGCAGTGCTAGGGGACAGCACGAGCAGTACTTC. This encodes CSARGQHEQYF.

The J gene is TRBJ2-7, the V gene TRBV4-1; D may be TRBD1 (6 bases). Trimming pared 1 base from V and 2 bases from J, leaving 18 bases between. CDR1 MGHRA and CDR2 YSYEKL come from the germline V gene. The CDR3 length is 17 residues. The CDR3 sequence: CASSQGSRDRRPYEQYF. As DNA, the CDR3 is TGCGCCAGCAGCCAAGGTTCGAGAGACAGGAGGCCCTACGAGCAGTACTTC.

V is TRBV5-4 and J is TRBJ2-3; D remains unclear. Trimming removed 5 bases from V and 2 bases from J, with 9 bases in between. Germline V gene sequence: CDR1 SGHNT, CDR2 YYREEE (reference sequence). The CDR3 length is 13 residues. CDR3 DNA sequence: TGTGCCAGCAGGACTTATCACACAGATACGCAGTATTTT. Amino acids: CASRTYHTDTQYF.

This rearrangement joins TRBV11-1 to TRBJ1-1, with D hard to call. Looked up from germline, CDR1 is SGHAT and CDR2 is FQDESV (reference sequence). The CDR3 is 14 residues long. V gave up 5 bases and J gave up 1 base, with 11 bases separating them. This CDR3 reads CASSLHRENTEAFF. CDR3 in DNA: TGTGCCAGCAGCCTACACCGGGAGAACACTGAAGCTTTCTTT.

V usage is TRBV20-1 and J usage is TRBJ2-3; D gene uncertain. CDR1 is DFQATT, CDR2 SNEGSKA, per germline (reference sequence). The length of the CDR3 is 11 residues. The V and J ends lost 2 bases and 3 bases respectively, with 3 bases between them. The DNA for the CDR3 is TGCAGTGCTAGATCGACAGATACGCAGTATTTT. Protein: CSARSTDTQYF.

Note on this clone: The sample holds other DNA sequences that translate to the same CDR3. The rearrangement links TRBV19 to TRBJ1-5; 9 bases align to TRBD1. V lost 6 bases and J lost 7; bases outside the gene matches: 4. In germline, CDR1 is LNHDA, CDR2 SQIVND (reference sequence). The CDR3 has 13 amino acids. CDR3 protein: CASSRQGGQPQHF. The CDR3, as DNA: TGTGCCAGTAGCCGACAGGGGGGGCAGCCCCAGCATTTT.

V gene TRBV5-8 combines with J gene TRBJ1-1, with D possibly matching TRBD1 (6 bases). The CDR3 totals 14 residues. Germline CDR1 SGHTS, CDR2 YDEGEE. Trimming left V 2 bases short and J 3 bases short, with 11 bases between. The CDR3 loop is CASSFDPGDTEAFF. The CDR3 nucleotides read TGTGCCAGCAGCTTCGACCCAGGGGACACTGAAGCTTTCTTT.

This chain links TRBV9 with TRBJ1-4; D uncertain. Germline V gene lookup returns CDR1 SGDLS and CDR2 YYNGEE. V shed 5 bases and J shed 4 bases, with 15 bases lying between them. This CDR3 is built from 15 residues. DNA of the CDR3: TGTGCCAGCAGTACCGCGGGCAGCCTTAATGAAAAACTGTTTTTT. Protein product: CASSTAGSLNEKLFF.

The genes are TRBV2 and TRBJ1-5; 10 bases match TRBD1. Trimming at V came to 8 bases and at J to 13 bases, leaving 14 bases not matched to a gene. CDR1 is SNHLY and CDR2 is FYNNEI in the germline V gene. There are 14 residues in the CDR3. DNA of the CDR3: TGTGCCAGCGGCGGACAGGGGGGTGGGACGGGTCAGCATTTT. Its translation: CASGGQGGGTGQHF.

The chain joins TRBV4-1 to TRBJ2-1; D possibly corresponds to TRBD1 (6 bases). The CDR3 totals 13 residues. CDR1 MGHRA and CDR2 YSYEKL come from the germline V gene. The V gene lost 4 bases and the J gene lost 8 bases, with 12 bases spanning the gap. Written as DNA, the CDR3 is TGCGCCAGCAGCCCCGGACAGCCGCATGAGCAGTTCTTC. Protein sequence: CASSPGQPHEQFF.

V and J are TRBV11-2 and TRBJ2-5; maybe TRBD1 (5 bases). The germline V gene has CDR1 SGHAT and CDR2 FQNNGV. CDR3 length equals 14 residues. With 5 bases removed from V and 4 bases from J, the gap between germline ends came to 14 bases. In nucleotides, the CDR3 is TGTGCCAGCAGCCAACAGGTGTTAGGAGAGACCCAGTACTTC. Amino acid sequence: CASSQQVLGETQYF.

DNA for the CDR3: TGTGCCAGCAGTACCACGGGGGGGGCGAGCGAAAAACTGTTTTTT. Residues: CASSTTGGASEKLFF. The V call is TRBV6-5, the J call TRBJ1-4; D might be TRBD1 (6 bases). V shed 5 bases and J shed 8 bases, with 18 bases lying between them. Germline V gene data show CDR1 as MNHEY and CDR2 as SVGAGI. The CDR3 spans 15 residues.

This sequence joins TRBV5-5 and TRBJ2-7; TRBD1 might be the D (6 bases). Germline CDR1 reads SGHKS; CDR2 reads YYEKEE (reference sequence). The CDR3 runs 12 residues. The V end was cut by 10 bases, the J end by 3 bases, with 14 bases between. This CDR3 reads CASRGGFYEQYF. Written as DNA, the CDR3 is TGTGCCTCTAGAGGGGGATTCTACGAGCAGTACTTC. Looking up the rest from reference TRBV5-5 and TRBJ2-7 gives the full variable domain: DAGVTQSPTHLIKTRGQQVTLRCSPISGHKSVSWYQQVLGQGPQFIFQYYEKEERGRGNFPDRFSARQFPNYSSELNVNALLLGDSALYLCASRGGFYEQYFGPGTRLTVT.

The V call is TRBV5-1, the J call TRBJ1-1, with D possibly being TRBD1 (6 bases). Looked up from germline, CDR1 is SGHRS and CDR2 is YFSETQ. The CDR3 runs to 15 residues. The ends were cut back, 7 bases at V and 4 bases at J, with 20 bases in the middle. The chain's CDR3 is CASHPSSGVGTEAFF. CDR3 nucleotides: TGCGCCAGCCACCCCTCCTCAGGGGTAGGCACTGAAGCTTTCTTT.